These 7 T cell receptor beta chains originate from one sample sequenced in a study of T cell changes during pregnancy in multiple sclerosis. Generated by immunoSEQ multiplex PCR, the TCRdb table keeps only in-frame clones and is missing some. Among tens of thousands of clones listed, 90% to 95% were seen once. This specimen consisted of peripheral blood, obtained in the first trimester of pregnancy. The receptors shown here come from a female donor with multiple sclerosis, enrolled in a pregnancy study.

This chain uses TRBV19 with TRBJ2-7; the match to TRBD2 covers 12 bases. V lost 5 bases, J lost 0 bases, and 2 bases stayed unmatched. CDR1 LNHDA and CDR2 SQIVND come from the germline V gene (reference sequence). This CDR3 is built from 15 residues. The CDR3 nucleotides read TGTGCCAGTAGTGGGACTAGCGGGTACTCCTACGAGCAGTACTTC. This sequence encodes CASSGTSGYSYEQYF. Looking up the rest from reference TRBV19 and TRBJ2-7 gives the full variable domain: DGGITQSPKYLFRKEGQNVTLSCEQNLNHDAMYWYRQDPGQGLRLIYYSQIVNDFQKGDIAEGYSVSREKKESFPLTVTSAQKNPTAFYLCASSGTSGYSYEQYFGPGTRLTVT.

This chain joins TRBV27 and TRBJ2-7, with 7 bases fitting TRBD2. Germline CDR1 is MNHEY and CDR2 is SMNVEV (reference sequence). The ends lost 3 bases at V and 1 base at J; junction bases unmatched: 21. The CDR3 extends over 20 amino acids. CDR3 DNA: TGTGCCAGCAGTTTCGAATCCCAGGATTGGCGGGAGACCCTATCCTACGAGCAGTACTTC. Translating it yields CASSFESQDWRETLSYEQYF.

The chain couples TRBV5-1 to TRBJ1-1; 7 nucleotides match TRBD1. Germline trimming cut 7 bases from V and 1 base from J; bases unmatched to any gene: 10. The CDR3 is 15 amino acids. Germline V gene data show CDR1 as SGHRS and CDR2 as YFSETQ. The CDR3 spells CASFPRGDRNTEAFF. The CDR3, as DNA: TGCGCCAGCTTCCCCAGGGGGGACCGGAACACTGAAGCTTTCTTT.

The chain employs TRBV27 and TRBJ2-7; 7 positions agree with TRBD2. CDR3 length equals 17 residues. In germline, CDR1 is MNHEY, CDR2 SMNVEV (reference sequence). V lost 5 bases to trimming and J lost 2 bases; unmatched junction nucleotides: 15. Here the CDR3 reads CASSQSGLPIGPYEQYF. Here the CDR3 DNA reads TGTGCCAGCAGTCAATCGGGACTACCCATTGGACCCTACGAGCAGTACTTC.

The chain joins TRBV19 to TRBJ2-2, with TRBD1 as a possible D gene (6 bases). The length of the CDR3 is 16 residues. Trimming pared 6 bases from V and 1 base from J, leaving 15 bases between. Germline loops: CDR1 LNHDA, CDR2 SQIVND (reference sequence). The CDR3 reads CASRSPGTQNTGELFF. The DNA of the CDR3 is TGTGCCAGTAGATCACCCGGGACACAGAACACCGGGGAGCTGTTTTTT.

The chain recombines TRBV11-2 with TRBJ2-1, with a weak D call TRBD1 (6 bases). Germline V CDR1 and CDR2: SGHAT, FQNNGV. The CDR3 sequence is 16 residues long. The V end lost 5 bases, the J end lost 0 bases, and 14 bases lay between the germline ends. For the CDR3, the DNA is TGTGCCAGCAGCATCCAACAGGGACCCTCCTACAATGAGCAGTTCTTC. Translation gives CASSIQQGPSYNEQFF.

The V call is TRBV6-1, the J call TRBJ1-2, with D unclear. Per the germline V gene, CDR1 is MNHNS and CDR2 is SASEGT. Trimming stripped 1 base from V and 4 bases from J, with 7 bases between. CDR3 length equals 13 residues. CDR3 in amino acids: CASSEVQIYGYTF. As DNA, the CDR3 is TGTGCCAGCAGTGAAGTACAGATCTATGGCTACACCTTC.